This T cell receptor (beta chain) derives from a study of lymphopenia after photon versus proton radiotherapy. Measured with immunoSEQ multiplex PCR; TCRdb has only the in-frame clones, and not every one. The sample has 40,000 or so clones, roughly 92% seen once. Study observations and caveats: Relative stability marked proton patients; photon patients lost diversity and naive cells. Only patients who died were analyzed for survival; proton advantage is unproven.

With respect to this clone: The antigen is undetermined.

The TCR sequence derives from a man aged 55-75 years with cholangiocarcinoma. The sample consisted of peripheral blood, taken from a patient treated with photon-based radiotherapy.

The CDR3, as DNA: TGTGCCAGCAGCCCCGGAAGAACTAATGAAAAACTGTTTTTT. This codes for CASSPGRTNEKLFF. The chain employs TRBV7-9 and TRBJ1-4, with unresolved D. The ends were cut back, 5 bases at V and 1 base at J, with 8 bases in the middle. The CDR3 length is 14 residues. Germline lookup yields CDR1 SEHNR and CDR2 FQNEAQ (reference sequence).